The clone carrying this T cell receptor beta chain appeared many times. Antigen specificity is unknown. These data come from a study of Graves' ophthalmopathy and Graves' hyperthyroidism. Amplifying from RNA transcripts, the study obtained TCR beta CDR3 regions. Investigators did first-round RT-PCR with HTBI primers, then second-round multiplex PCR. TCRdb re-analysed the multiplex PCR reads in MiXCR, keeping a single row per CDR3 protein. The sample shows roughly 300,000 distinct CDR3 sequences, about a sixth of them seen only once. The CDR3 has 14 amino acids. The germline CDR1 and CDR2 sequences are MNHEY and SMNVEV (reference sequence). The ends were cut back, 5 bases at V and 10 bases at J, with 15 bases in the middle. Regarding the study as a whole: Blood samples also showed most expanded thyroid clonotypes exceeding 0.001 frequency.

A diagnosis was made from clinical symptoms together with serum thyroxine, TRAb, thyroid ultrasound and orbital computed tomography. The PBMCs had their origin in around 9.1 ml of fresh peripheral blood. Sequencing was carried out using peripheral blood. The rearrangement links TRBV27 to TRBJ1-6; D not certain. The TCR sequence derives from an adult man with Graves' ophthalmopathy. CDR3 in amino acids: CASSLYGGRSPLHF. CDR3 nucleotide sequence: TGTGCCAGCAGTCTATACGGAGGTCGGTCACCCCTCCACTTT.